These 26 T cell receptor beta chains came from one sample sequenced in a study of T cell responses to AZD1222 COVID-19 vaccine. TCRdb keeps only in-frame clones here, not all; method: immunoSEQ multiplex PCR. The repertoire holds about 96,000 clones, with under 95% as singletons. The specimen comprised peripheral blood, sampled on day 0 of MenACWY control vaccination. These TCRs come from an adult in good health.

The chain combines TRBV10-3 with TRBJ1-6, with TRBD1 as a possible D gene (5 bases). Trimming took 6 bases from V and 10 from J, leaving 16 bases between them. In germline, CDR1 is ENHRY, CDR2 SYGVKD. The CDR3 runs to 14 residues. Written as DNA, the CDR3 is TGTGCCATCAGGGTAGGGGACGGCGGATCACCCCTCCACTTT. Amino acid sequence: CAIRVGDGGSPLHF.

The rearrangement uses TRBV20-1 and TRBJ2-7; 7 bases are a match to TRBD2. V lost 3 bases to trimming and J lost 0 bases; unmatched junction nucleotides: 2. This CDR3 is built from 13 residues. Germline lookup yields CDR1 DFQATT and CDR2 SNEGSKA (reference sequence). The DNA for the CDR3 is TGCAGTGCTAGTAGCGGGCCCTCCTACGAGCAGTACTTC. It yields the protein CSASSGPSYEQYF.

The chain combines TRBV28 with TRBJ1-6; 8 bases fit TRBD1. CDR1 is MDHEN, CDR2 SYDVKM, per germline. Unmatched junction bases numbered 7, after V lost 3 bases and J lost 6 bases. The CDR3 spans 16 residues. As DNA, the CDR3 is TGTGCCAGCAGTTTGGCGTGGACAGGGAGTAATTCACCCCTCCACTTT. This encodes CASSLAWTGSNSPLHF.

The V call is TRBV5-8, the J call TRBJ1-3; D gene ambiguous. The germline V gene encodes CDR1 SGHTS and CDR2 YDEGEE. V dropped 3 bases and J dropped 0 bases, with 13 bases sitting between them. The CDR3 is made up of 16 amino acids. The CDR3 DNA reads TGTGCCAGCAGCTCCGAGGGCAGCCGCTCTGGAAACACCATATATTTT. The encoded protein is CASSSEGSRSGNTIYF.

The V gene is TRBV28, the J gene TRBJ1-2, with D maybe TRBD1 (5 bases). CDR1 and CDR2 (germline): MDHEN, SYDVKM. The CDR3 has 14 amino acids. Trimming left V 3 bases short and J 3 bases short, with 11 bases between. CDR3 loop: CASSFGAADYGYTF. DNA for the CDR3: TGTGCCAGCAGTTTCGGGGCGGCGGACTATGGCTACACCTTC.

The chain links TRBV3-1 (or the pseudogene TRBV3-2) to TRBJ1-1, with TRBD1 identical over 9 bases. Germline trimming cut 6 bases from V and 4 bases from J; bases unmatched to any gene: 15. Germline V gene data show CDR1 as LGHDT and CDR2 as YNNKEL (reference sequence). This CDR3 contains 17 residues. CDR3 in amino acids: CASRRVPGQGEGTEAFF. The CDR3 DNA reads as TGTGCCAGCAGACGCGTCCCGGGACAGGGAGAGGGCACTGAAGCTTTCTTT.

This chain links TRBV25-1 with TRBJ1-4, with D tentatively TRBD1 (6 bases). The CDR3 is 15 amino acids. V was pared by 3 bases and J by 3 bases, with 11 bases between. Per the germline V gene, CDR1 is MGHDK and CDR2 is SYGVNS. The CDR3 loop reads CASSDPTGANEKLFF. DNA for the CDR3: TGTGCCAGCAGTGATCCGACAGGAGCTAATGAAAAACTGTTTTTT.

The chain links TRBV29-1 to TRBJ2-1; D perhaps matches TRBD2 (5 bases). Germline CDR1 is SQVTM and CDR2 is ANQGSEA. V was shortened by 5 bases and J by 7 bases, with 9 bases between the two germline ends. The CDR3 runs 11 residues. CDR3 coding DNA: TGCAGCGTTTCCCTAGCAAATGAGCAGTTCTTC. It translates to CSVSLANEQFF.

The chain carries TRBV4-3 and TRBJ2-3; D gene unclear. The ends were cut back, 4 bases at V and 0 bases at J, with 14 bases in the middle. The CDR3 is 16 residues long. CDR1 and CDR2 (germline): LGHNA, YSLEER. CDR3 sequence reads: CASSLVARASTDTQYF. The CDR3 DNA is TGCGCCAGCAGCCTCGTCGCCCGCGCTAGCACAGATACGCAGTATTTT.

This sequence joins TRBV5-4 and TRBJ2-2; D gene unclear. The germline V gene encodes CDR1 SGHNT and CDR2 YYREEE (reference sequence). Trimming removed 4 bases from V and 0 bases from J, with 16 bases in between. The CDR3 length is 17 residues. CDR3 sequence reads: CASSTPQGSANTGELFF. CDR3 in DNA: TGTGCCAGCAGCACTCCCCAAGGAAGCGCGAACACCGGGGAGCTGTTTTTT.

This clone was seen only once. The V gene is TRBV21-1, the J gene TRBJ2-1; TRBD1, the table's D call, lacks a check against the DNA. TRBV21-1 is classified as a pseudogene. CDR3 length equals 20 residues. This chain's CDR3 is CASMPRGSSSSRSSYNEQFF. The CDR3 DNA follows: TGTGCCAGCATGCCGAGGGGGAGTTCCTCCTCCCGGAGCTCCTACAATGAGCAGTTCTTC.

CDR3: CASSLAGMSNEQFF. The CDR3 nucleotides read TGCGCCAGCAGCTTGGCCGGTATGAGCAATGAGCAGTTCTTC. The J gene is TRBJ2-1, the V gene TRBV5-1; D call uncertain. The CDR3 runs to 14 residues. The ends were cut back, 0 bases at V and 6 bases at J, with 10 bases in the middle. Germline V CDR1 and CDR2: SGHRS, YFSETQ.

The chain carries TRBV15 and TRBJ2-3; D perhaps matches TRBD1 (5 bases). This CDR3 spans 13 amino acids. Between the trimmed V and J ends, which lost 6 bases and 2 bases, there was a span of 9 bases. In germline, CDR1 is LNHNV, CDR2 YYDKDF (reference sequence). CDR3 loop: CATSPGHTDTQYF. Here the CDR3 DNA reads TGTGCCACCAGTCCAGGGCACACAGATACGCAGTATTTT. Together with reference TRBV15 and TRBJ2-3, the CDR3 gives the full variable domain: DAMVIQNPRYQVTQFGKPVTLSCSQTLNHNVMYWYQQKSSQAPKLLFHYYDKDFNNEADTPDNFQSRRPNTSFCFLDIRSPGLGDTAMYLCATSPGHTDTQYFGPGTRLTVL.

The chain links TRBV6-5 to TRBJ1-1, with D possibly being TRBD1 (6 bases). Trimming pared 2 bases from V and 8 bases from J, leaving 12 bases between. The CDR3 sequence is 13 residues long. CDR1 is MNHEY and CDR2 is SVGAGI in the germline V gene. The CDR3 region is CASSYRGQIEAFF. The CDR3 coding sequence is TGTGCCAGCAGTTACAGGGGACAAATCGAAGCTTTCTTT.

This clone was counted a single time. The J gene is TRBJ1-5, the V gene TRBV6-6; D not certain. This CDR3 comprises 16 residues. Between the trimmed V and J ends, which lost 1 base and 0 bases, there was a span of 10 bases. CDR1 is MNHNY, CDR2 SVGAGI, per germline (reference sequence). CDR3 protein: CASSYLMGNSNQPQHF. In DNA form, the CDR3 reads TGTGCCAGCAGTTACTTAATGGGAAATAGCAATCAGCCCCAGCATTTT.

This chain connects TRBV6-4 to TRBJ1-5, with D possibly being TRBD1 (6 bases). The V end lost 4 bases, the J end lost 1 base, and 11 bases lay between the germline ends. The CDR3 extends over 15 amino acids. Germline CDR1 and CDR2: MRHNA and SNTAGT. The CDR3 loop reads CASSATGWSNQPQHF. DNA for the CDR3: TGTGCCAGCAGTGCTACAGGGTGGAGCAATCAGCCCCAGCATTTT.

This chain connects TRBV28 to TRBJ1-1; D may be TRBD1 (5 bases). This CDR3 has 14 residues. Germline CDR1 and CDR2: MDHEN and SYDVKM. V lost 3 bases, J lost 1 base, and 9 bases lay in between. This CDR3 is CASSLGTENTEAFF. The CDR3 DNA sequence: TGTGCCAGCAGTTTGGGGACGGAGAACACTGAAGCTTTCTTT.

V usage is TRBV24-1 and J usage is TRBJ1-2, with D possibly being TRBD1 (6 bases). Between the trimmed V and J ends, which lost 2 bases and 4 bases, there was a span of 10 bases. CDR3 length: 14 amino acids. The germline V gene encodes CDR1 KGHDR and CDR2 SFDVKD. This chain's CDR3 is CATSDWGLSYGYTF. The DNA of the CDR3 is TGTGCCACCAGTGATTGGGGGCTGAGCTATGGCTACACCTTC.

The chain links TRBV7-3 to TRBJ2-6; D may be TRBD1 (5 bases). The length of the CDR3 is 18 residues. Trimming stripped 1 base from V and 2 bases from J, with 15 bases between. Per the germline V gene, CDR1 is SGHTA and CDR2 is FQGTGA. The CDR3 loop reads CASSLNGAQLAGANVLTF. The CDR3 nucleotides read TGTGCCAGCAGCTTAAATGGGGCGCAACTGGCTGGGGCCAACGTCCTGACTTTC.

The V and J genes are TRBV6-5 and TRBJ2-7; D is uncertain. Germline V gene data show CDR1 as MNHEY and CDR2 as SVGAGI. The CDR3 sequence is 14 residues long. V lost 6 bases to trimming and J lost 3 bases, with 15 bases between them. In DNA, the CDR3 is TGTGCCAGCAGAACGGCCCCCCCCTTCTACGAGCAGTACTTC. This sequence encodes CASRTAPPFYEQYF.

In DNA, the CDR3 is TGTGCCAGCAGCATGGGGACAGGGGGGTTCTACGAGCAGTACTTC. Translated, it gives CASSMGTGGFYEQYF. The V gene is TRBV6-5, the J gene TRBJ2-7, with 11 bases lining up with TRBD1. From germline, CDR1 is MNHEY and CDR2 SVGAGI. V shed 6 bases and J 3 bases; nucleotides not matched to a gene: 7. This CDR3 has 15 amino acids.

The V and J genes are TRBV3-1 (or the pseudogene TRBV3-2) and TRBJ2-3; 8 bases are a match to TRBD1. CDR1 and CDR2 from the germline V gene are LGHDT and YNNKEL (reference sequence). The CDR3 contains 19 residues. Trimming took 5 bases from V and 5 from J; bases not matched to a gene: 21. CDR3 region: CASSTTSTTGGMGVDTQYF. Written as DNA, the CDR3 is TGTGCCAGCAGCACAACTTCCACTACAGGGGGTATGGGCGTAGATACGCAGTATTTT.

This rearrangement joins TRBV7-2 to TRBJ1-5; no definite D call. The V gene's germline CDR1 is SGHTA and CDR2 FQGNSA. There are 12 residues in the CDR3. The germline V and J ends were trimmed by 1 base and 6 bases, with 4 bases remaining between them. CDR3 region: CASSLVGQPQHF. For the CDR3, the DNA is TGTGCCAGCAGCTTAGTGGGTCAGCCCCAGCATTTT. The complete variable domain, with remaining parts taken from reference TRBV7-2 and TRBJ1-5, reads GAGVSQSPSNKVTEKGKDVELRCDPISGHTALYWYRQSLGQGLEFLIYFQGNSAPDKSGLPSDRFSAERTGGSVSTLTIQRTQQEDSAVYLCASSLVGQPQHFGDGTRLSIL.

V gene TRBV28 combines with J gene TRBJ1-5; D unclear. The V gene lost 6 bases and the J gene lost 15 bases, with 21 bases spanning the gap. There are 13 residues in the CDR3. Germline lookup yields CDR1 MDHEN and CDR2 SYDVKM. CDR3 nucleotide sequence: TGTGCCAGCAGCACCGCCTTAAACTTACCGTGGCATTTT. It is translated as CASSTALNLPWHF.

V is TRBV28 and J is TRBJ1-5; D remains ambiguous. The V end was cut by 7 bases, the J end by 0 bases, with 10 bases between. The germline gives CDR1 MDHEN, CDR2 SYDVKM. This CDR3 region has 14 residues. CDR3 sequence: CASTLRASNQPQHF. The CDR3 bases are TGTGCCAGCACCCTGAGGGCTAGCAATCAGCCCCAGCATTTT. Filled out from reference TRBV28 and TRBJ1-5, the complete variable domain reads DVKVTQSSRYLVKRTGEKVFLECVQDMDHENMFWYRQDPGLGLRLIYFSYDVKMKEKGDIPEGYSVSREKKERFSLILESASTNQTSMYLCASTLRASNQPQHFGDGTRLSIL.

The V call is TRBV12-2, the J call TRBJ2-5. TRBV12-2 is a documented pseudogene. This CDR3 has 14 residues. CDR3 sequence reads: CASRSGLPQETQYF. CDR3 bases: TGTGCAAGTCGCTCGGGCCTGCCACAAGAGACCCAGTACTTC.